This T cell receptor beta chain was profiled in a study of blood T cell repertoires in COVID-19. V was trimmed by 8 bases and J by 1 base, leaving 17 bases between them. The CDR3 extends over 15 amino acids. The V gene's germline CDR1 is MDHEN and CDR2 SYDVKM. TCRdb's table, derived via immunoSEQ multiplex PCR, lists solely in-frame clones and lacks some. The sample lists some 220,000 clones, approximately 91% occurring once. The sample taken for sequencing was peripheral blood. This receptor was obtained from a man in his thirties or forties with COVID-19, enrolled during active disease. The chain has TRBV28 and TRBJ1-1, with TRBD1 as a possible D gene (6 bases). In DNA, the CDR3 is TGTGCCAGCGTGGGGGCGGCAGCCAGGAACACTGAAGCTTTCTTT. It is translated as CASVGAAARNTEAFF.